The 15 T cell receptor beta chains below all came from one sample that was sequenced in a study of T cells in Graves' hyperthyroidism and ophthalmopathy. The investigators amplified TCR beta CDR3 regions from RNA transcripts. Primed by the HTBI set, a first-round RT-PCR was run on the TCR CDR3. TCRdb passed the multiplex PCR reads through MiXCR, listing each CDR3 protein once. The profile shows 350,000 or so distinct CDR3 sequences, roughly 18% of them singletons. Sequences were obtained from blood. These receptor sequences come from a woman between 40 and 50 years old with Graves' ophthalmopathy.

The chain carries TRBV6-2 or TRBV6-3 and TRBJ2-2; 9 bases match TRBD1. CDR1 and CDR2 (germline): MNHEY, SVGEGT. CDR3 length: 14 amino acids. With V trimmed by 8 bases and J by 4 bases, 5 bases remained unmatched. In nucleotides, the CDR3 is TGTGCCAGCGGGGGACAGGGATTCACCGGGGAGCTGTTTTTT. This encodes CASGGQGFTGELFF.

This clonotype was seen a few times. The CDR3 region is CASVPDFYQPQHF. As DNA, the CDR3 is TGTGCCAGCGTCCCGGACTTTTATCAGCCCCAGCATTTT. The chain carries TRBV6-1 and TRBJ1-5; unclear D gene. V lost 8 bases and J 5 bases, leaving 13 bases between the germline ends. In germline, CDR1 is MNHNS, CDR2 SASEGT. This CDR3 has 13 residues.

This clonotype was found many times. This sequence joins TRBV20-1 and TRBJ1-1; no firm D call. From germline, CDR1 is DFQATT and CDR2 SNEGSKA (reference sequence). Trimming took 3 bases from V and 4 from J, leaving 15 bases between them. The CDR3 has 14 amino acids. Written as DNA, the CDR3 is TGCAGTGCTAGGTCCCCGATCGGAGGCACTGAAGCTTTCTTT. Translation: CSARSPIGGTEAFF.

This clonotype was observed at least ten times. The CDR3 nucleotides are TGTGCCAGTAGTATGCTGGGAGAGGGGGCTGAAGCTTTCTTT. Translating gives CASSMLGEGAEAFF. V usage is TRBV19 and J usage is TRBJ1-1; possibly TRBD1 for D (6 bases). Deletions cut 3 bases from V and 6 bases from J, with 14 bases between. In germline, CDR1 is LNHDA, CDR2 SQIVND (reference sequence). CDR3 size: 14 residues.

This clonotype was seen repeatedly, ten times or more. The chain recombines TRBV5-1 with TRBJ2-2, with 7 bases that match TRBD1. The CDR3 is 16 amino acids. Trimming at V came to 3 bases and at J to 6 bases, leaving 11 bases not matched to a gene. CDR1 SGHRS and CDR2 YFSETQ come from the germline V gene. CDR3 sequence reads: CASSSLTGLGSGELFF. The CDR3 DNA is TGCGCCAGCAGCTCACTGACAGGGCTAGGATCCGGGGAGCTGTTTTTT.

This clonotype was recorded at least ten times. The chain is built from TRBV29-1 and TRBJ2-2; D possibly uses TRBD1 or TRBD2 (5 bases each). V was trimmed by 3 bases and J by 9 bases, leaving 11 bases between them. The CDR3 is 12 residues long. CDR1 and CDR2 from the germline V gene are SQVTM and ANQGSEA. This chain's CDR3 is CSVDSQGRELFF. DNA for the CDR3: TGCAGCGTTGATTCCCAGGGACGGGAGCTGTTTTTT.

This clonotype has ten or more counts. The CDR3, as DNA: TGCAGTGCTAGAGATCCCCGGGGGGCCAAAAACATTCAGTACTTC. Residues: CSARDPRGAKNIQYF. The genes are TRBV20-1 and TRBJ2-4, with D possibly being TRBD2 (6 bases). Germline lookup yields CDR1 DFQATT and CDR2 SNEGSKA (reference sequence). The CDR3 runs to 15 residues. V lost 0 bases, J lost 1 base, and 10 bases lay in between.

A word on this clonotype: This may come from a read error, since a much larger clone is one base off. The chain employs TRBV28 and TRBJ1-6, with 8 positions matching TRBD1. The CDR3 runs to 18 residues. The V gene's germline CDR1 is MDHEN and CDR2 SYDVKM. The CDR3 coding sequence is TGTGCCAGCAGTCCTCGGGTAGGAGGATGGACAGGGCAATCACCCCTCTACTTT. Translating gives CASSPRVGGWTGQSPLYF.

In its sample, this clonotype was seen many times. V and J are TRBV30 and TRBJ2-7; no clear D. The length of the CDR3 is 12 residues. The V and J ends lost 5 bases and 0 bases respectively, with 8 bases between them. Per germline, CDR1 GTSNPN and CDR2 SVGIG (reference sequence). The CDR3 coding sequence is TGTGCCTGGCGACACCCCTCCTACGAGCAGTACTTC. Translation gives CAWRHPSYEQYF.

The chain's CDR3 is CASSFTLNTEAFF. Written as DNA, the CDR3 is TGTGCCAGCTCCTTCACCTTGAACACTGAAGCTTTCTTT. V gene TRBV12-3 or TRBV12-4 combines with J gene TRBJ1-1; D gene unclear. V dropped 8 bases and J dropped 0 bases, with 10 bases sitting between them. CDR3 length: 13 residues.

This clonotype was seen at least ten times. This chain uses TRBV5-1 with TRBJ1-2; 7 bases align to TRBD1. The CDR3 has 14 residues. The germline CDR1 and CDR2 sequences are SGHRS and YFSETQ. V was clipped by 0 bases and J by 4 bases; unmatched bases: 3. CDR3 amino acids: CASSLEGAGYGYTF. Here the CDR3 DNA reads TGCGCCAGCAGCTTGGAGGGGGCTGGCTATGGCTACACCTTC.

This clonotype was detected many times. The CDR3 protein is CASSMLTQRTEAFF. The CDR3, as DNA: TGTGCCAGTAGTATGTTGACCCAGCGGACTGAAGCTTTCTTT. The V and J genes are TRBV19 and TRBJ1-1; D not resolved. Trimming removed 3 bases from V and 5 bases from J, with 13 bases in between. This CDR3 spans 14 amino acids. Germline V gives CDR1 LNHDA, CDR2 SQIVND (reference sequence).

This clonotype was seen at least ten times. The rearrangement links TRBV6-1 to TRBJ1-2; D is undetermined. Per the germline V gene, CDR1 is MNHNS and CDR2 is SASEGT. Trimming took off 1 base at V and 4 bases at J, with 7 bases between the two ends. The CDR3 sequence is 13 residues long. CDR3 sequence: CASSEGQLYGYTF. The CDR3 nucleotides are TGTGCCAGCAGTGAAGGGCAGCTCTATGGCTACACCTTC.

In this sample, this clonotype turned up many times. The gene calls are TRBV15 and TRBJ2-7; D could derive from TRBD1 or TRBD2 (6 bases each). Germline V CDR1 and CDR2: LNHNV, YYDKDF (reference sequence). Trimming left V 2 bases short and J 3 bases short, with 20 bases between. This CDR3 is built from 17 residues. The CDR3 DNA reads TGTGCCACCAGCAGATCCATCGACCGGGGGCGGAACTACGAGCAGTACTTC. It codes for CATSRSIDRGRNYEQYF.

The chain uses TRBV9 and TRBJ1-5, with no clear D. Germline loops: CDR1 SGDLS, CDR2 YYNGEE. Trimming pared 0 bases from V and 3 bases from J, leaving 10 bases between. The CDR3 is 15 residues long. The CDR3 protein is CASSVDEGVNQPQHF. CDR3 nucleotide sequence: TGTGCCAGCAGCGTAGATGAGGGAGTCAATCAGCCCCAGCATTTT.